The rows below give T cell receptor beta chains drawn from one sample of a study of blood T cell repertoires in COVID-19. Assay: immunoSEQ multiplex PCR; the TCRdb copy retains only in-frame clones and omits some. The data show under 85,000 clones, with 80% to 90% seen just once and 14% held by the top ten. The sequenced sample consisted of peripheral blood. Source of these receptors: a man between 65 and 85 years old with active or convalescent COVID-19. Each CDR3 is given with its conserved first and last residue. The order of the fields is J gene, CDR3 length, clone size, V gene, CDR3 protein. Not all rows give a size; the values are once, few, many and, for expanded clones, a class.

>TRBJ1-6|15|.|TRBV7-2
CASSARQGTGSPLHF
>TRBJ2-2|18|.|TRBV5-4
CASSLAVGQAPNTGELFF
>TRBJ2-7|13|.|TRBV28
CASRLTGVYEQYF
>TRBJ2-3|17|.|TRBV4-3
CASSQDLSTGGTDTQYF
>TRBJ2-1|12|.|TRBV12-3/TRBV12-4
CASSLTLTGQFF
>TRBJ1-1|17|.|TRBV6-6
CASSHTPFGGMNTEAFF
>TRBJ2-5|14|.|TRBV2
CASREPGGQETQYF
>TRBJ1-5|13|.|TRBV30
CAWAGTGFQPQHF
>TRBJ1-2|14|.|TRBV5-1
CASSPQGANYGYTF
>TRBJ2-5|14|once|TRBV30
CAWSRLAGRETQYF
>TRBJ1-1|14|.|TRBV7-2
CASSYMGGNTEAFF
>TRBJ2-1|15|.|TRBV7-9
CASSLGTSGYNEQFF
>TRBJ1-1|13|.|TRBV19
CASKRATGTEAFF
>TRBJ2-7|11|.|TRBV20-1
CSAQSGHEQYF
>TRBJ1-2|14|once|TRBV28
CASSLPTGTYGYTF
>TRBJ2-3|14|.|TRBV7-8
CASSLAQSLDTQYF
>TRBJ1-1|14|.|TRBV5-5
CASNRRGMNTEAFF
>TRBJ2-5|14|.|TRBV28
CASSPKDRQETQYF
>TRBJ2-7|15|.|TRBV3-1/TRBV3-2
CASSQGFVGAYEQYF
>TRBJ1-6|14|.|TRBV2
CASSESTGRSPLHF
>TRBJ2-5|15|.|TRBV7-2
CASSSRTGAGETQYF
>TRBJ2-1|15|.|TRBV7-2
CASSLVGQEYNEQFF
>TRBJ1-5|12|once|TRBV4-1
CASSAVGRPQHF
>TRBJ2-7|14|.|TRBV30
CAWSAGTSGYEQYF
>TRBJ2-7|15|few|TRBV6-2/TRBV6-3
CASSRPAGATYEQYF
>TRBJ2-7|15|.|TRBV15
CATSSGTPGLSEQYF
>TRBJ2-3|15|.|TRBV19
CASSFTSGSTDTQYF
>TRBJ1-2|15|.|TRBV19
CASSAVGQLSYGYTF
>TRBJ1-5|16|.|TRBV6-2/TRBV6-3
CASSSLQGIRNQPQHF
>TRBJ2-5|16|.|TRBV3-1/TRBV3-2
CASSQLFVREVETQYF
>TRBJ1-1|15|.|TRBV5-1
CASSLETGGNSEAFF
>TRBJ2-3|14|.|TRBV7-9
CAGSAPAHTDTQYF
>TRBJ1-1|14|.|TRBV2
CASRDGSPDTEAFF
>TRBJ2-3|14|.|TRBV6-5
CASSYSGATDTQYF
>TRBJ1-2|14|.|TRBV5-4
CASSLPTENYGYTF
>TRBJ2-7|15|.|TRBV2
CASSGAPGQGHEQYF
>TRBJ2-5|16|.|TRBV6-1
CASSAVAGIGQETQYF
>TRBJ1-1|13|.|TRBV28
CASTGVTGTEAFF
>TRBJ1-4|14|.|TRBV28
CASSPTFSNEKLFF
>TRBJ1-1|11|.|TRBV7-9
CASSLDGEAFF
>TRBJ2-7|15|.|TRBV6-5
CASSSDPGGRYEQYF
>TRBJ2-7|17|.|TRBV19
CASSPESIAGGTYEQYF